Following are 2 T cell receptor beta chains from one sample sequenced in a study of T cell responses to AZD1222 COVID-19 vaccine. Sequencing used immunoSEQ multiplex PCR; TCRdb keeps in-frame clones, though not all of them. The sample has roughly 56,000 clones; over 75% are singletons. The sample was peripheral blood, taken 28 days after the second AZD1222 dose. The receptors come from an adult who received the AZD1222 COVID-19 vaccine.

This clone occurred a few times. V is TRBV6-6 and J is TRBJ1-3; TRBD1 is a possible D gene (5 bases). There are 15 residues in the CDR3. Trimming pared 4 bases from V and 0 bases from J, leaving 10 bases between. The germline CDR1 and CDR2 sequences are MNHNY and SVGAGI (reference sequence). The CDR3, as DNA: TGTGCCAGCAGTTCTGACAGAGGCTCTGGAAACACCATATATTTT. Its translation: CASSSDRGSGNTIYF.

This clone was counted only a few times. The chain joins TRBV28 to TRBJ2-7, with D hard to call. Trimming cost V 5 bases and J 0 bases, with 11 bases left between them. This CDR3 is built from 14 residues. From germline, CDR1 is MDHEN and CDR2 SYDVKM. CDR3 bases: TGTGCCAGCAGTCAAGTAGGGTTCTCCTACGAGCAGTACTTC. Residues: CASSQVGFSYEQYF.